What follows are 5 T cell receptor beta chains derived from one specimen sequenced in a study of blood T cell repertoires in COVID-19 (TCRdb year 2020). Library method: the immunoSEQ multiplex PCR assay. TCRdb carries this immuneACCESS record with in-frame sequences only. Its versions omit some clonotypes, under half of them owing to an unresolved V gene in the studies checked, with the rest unexplained. In all, the sample holds 150,000 to 200,000 clones, and roughly 80% of those were seen once. About 7.1% of the sample belongs to the ten largest clones. Sequencing was done on a sample of peripheral blood. The source is a woman in her seventies with COVID-19, enrolled during active disease.

This rearrangement joins TRBV7-2 to TRBJ2-3; 8 nucleotides line up with TRBD2. After removal of 2 bases from V and 6 bases from J, the junction contained 4 bases not matched to a gene. Germline V gene sequence: CDR1 SGHTA, CDR2 FQGNSA. This CDR3 is 14 amino acids long. This chain's CDR3 is CASSLRGRPDTQYF. CDR3 DNA: TGTGCCAGCAGCTTACGCGGGAGGCCGGATACGCAGTATTTT.

This rearrangement joins TRBV5-1 to TRBJ2-2, with D tentatively TRBD2 (6 bases). This CDR3 has 16 residues. From germline, CDR1 is SGHRS and CDR2 YFSETQ. The germline V and J ends were trimmed by 1 base and 4 bases, with 14 bases remaining between them. In nucleotides, the CDR3 is TGCGCCAGCAGCTTGCTCGACGGGAGAGGCACCGGGGAGCTGTTTTTT. It is translated as CASSLLDGRGTGELFF.

This sequence joins TRBV5-4 and TRBJ2-1, with 11 bases lining up with TRBD2. This CDR3 has 14 amino acids. The V segment lost 4 bases and the J segment 7 bases; nucleotides outside the gene matches: 4. Germline V CDR1 and CDR2: SGHNT, YYREEE (reference sequence). CDR3: CASSLSGRANEQFF. CDR3 bases: TGTGCCAGCAGCCTTAGCGGGAGGGCTAATGAGCAGTTCTTC.

The rearrangement links TRBV3-1 (or the pseudogene TRBV3-2) to TRBJ2-2, with D hard to call. Trimming pared 4 bases from V and 8 bases from J, leaving 11 bases between. The CDR3 length is 13 residues. CDR1 is LGHDT and CDR2 is YNNKEL in the germline V gene (reference sequence). CDR3 loop: CASSPIVPGELFF. For the CDR3, the DNA is TGTGCCAGCAGCCCTATTGTCCCAGGGGAGCTGTTTTTT.

The chain uses TRBV5-4 and TRBJ2-2; TRBD2 matches 12 bases. The V and J ends lost 3 bases and 4 bases, in that order; junction bases with no gene match: 7. The CDR3 sequence is 17 residues long. Germline CDR1 and CDR2: SGHNT and YYREEE (reference sequence). Here the CDR3 reads CASSSPGLAGITGELFF. The CDR3 region has the DNA TGTGCCAGCAGCTCACCCGGACTAGCGGGAATCACCGGGGAGCTGTTTTTT.